One sample yielded the 28 T cell receptor beta chains listed below, sequenced in a study of beta chain features in type 1 diabetes listed by TCRdb under 2018. The library was built by means of the immunoSEQ multiplex PCR assay. All of the isolated RNA was reverse transcribed with the High Capacity cDNA Reverse Transcription Kit, so expressed TCRB transcripts were sequenced. The table comes from immuneACCESS by way of TCRdb, which keeps in-frame sequences with V and J called. Part of the clones is missing from these tables; in studies checked, under half for an unresolved V gene and the rest for unknown reasons. The sample table contains roughly 150,000 clones; only one count was recorded for over 7.5% of them. The top ten constitute over 2% of the sample. The sequenced sample consisted of central memory CD4+ T cells from blood. All receptors derive from a woman aged 18 to 35 in good health.

This clone was observed a few times. The chain is built from TRBV7-2 and TRBJ1-6; maybe TRBD1 (5 bases). V shed 7 bases and J shed 7 bases, with 20 bases lying between them. The CDR3 consists of 16 residues. Germline V gene data show CDR1 as SGHTA and CDR2 as FQGNSA. CDR3 nucleotides: TGTGCCAGCACCCAGACCCACGGGGGGAACAATTCACCCCTCCACTTT. Translation: CASTQTHGGNNSPLHF.

This clone was seen more than once but under ten times. J is TRBJ2-1 and V is TRBV15, with 9 bases aligning to TRBD1. Germline lookup yields CDR1 LNHNV and CDR2 YYDKDF (reference sequence). The V gene end was trimmed by 6 bases and the J gene end by 4 bases; junction bases not matched to a gene: 4. This CDR3 contains 14 residues. The CDR3 DNA is TGTGCCACCAGGGGGACAGGGAGATACAATGAGCAGTTCTTC. It yields the protein CATRGTGRYNEQFF.

In its sample, this clone was seen a few times. The chain has TRBV11-2 and TRBJ2-1; maybe TRBD2 (6 bases). This CDR3 has 15 residues. V lost 3 bases to trimming and J lost 0 bases, with 9 bases between them. From germline, CDR1 is SGHAT and CDR2 FQNNGV. The DNA of the CDR3 is TGTGCCAGCAGCTTCTCCGGGAGCTCCTACAATGAGCAGTTCTTC. This translates into CASSFSGSSYNEQFF.

This clone appeared a few times. The V gene is TRBV7-9, the J gene TRBJ2-3; 13 bases align to TRBD2. The CDR3 totals 16 residues. With 4 bases clipped from V and 6 bases from J, the junction kept 7 bases outside the gene matches. From germline, CDR1 is SEHNR and CDR2 FQNEAQ (reference sequence). CDR3 amino acids: CASSSRGTSGMDTQYF. As DNA, the CDR3 is TGTGCCAGCAGCTCGAGGGGGACTAGCGGGATGGATACGCAGTATTTT. Looking up the rest from reference TRBV7-9 and TRBJ2-3 gives the full variable domain: DTGVSQNPRHKITKRGQNVTFRCDPISEHNRLYWYRQTLGQGPEFLTYFQNEAQLEKSRLLSDRFSAERPKGSFSTLEIQRTEQGDSAMYLCASSSRGTSGMDTQYFGPGTRLTVL.

The genes are TRBV9 and TRBJ2-5; 7 nucleotides line up with TRBD1. The V and J ends lost 4 bases and 3 bases, in that order; junction bases with no gene match: 6. The CDR3 extends over 14 amino acids. Germline lookup yields CDR1 SGDLS and CDR2 YYNGEE. In nucleotides, the CDR3 is TGTGCCAGCAGCTCAACCGGGACAGAAGAGACCCAGTACTTC. Its translation is CASSSTGTEETQYF.

The J gene is TRBJ1-2, the V gene TRBV21-1. TRBV21-1 is a listed pseudogene. The CDR3 covers 14 residues. The CDR3 is CASSTAVANYGYTF. The CDR3 DNA follows: TGTGCCAGCAGCACAGCAGTAGCTAACTATGGCTACACCTTC.

Notes on this clone: This CDR3 is also generated by other DNA sequences in the sample. V and J are TRBV5-1 and TRBJ2-7; TRBD1 aligns across 8 bases. V lost 3 bases to trimming and J lost 0 bases; unmatched junction nucleotides: 2. CDR1 SGHRS and CDR2 YFSETQ come from the germline V gene. This CDR3 has 14 residues. For the CDR3, the DNA is TGCGCCAGCAGCTCCGGACAGGGCTCCTACGAGCAGTACTTC. Its translation is CASSSGQGSYEQYF.

CDR3 protein: CASSYLGSGYEQYF. For the CDR3, the DNA is TGCGCCAGCAGCTACCTGGGTAGCGGCTACGAGCAGTACTTC. V usage is TRBV5-1 and J usage is TRBJ2-7, with TRBD2 as a possible D gene (6 bases). Trimming took off 3 bases at V and 3 bases at J, with 13 bases between the two ends. Looked up from germline, CDR1 is SGHRS and CDR2 is YFSETQ. This CDR3 contains 14 residues.

V gene TRBV10-3 combines with J gene TRBJ2-5; weak D call: TRBD2 (5 bases). Germline loops: CDR1 ENHRY, CDR2 SYGVKD. The CDR3 consists of 16 residues. With 3 bases removed from V and 4 bases from J, the gap between germline ends came to 18 bases. The CDR3 spells CAISEGSSGNRETQYF. The CDR3 nucleotides read TGTGCCATCAGTGAAGGGTCGAGCGGCAATCGAGAGACCCAGTACTTC.

This chain uses TRBV6-1 with TRBJ2-1; TRBD2 agrees at 12 bases. The CDR3 loop spans 15 amino acids. The junction had 8 bases not matched to a gene; V was cut back by 4 bases and J by 10 bases. Germline assignment: CDR1 MNHNS and CDR2 SASEGT. The chain's CDR3 is CASSGPGLAGREQFF. CDR3 in DNA: TGTGCCAGCAGTGGACCGGGACTAGCGGGCCGGGAGCAGTTCTTC.

This clone was counted a few times. The genes are TRBV7-2 and TRBJ2-5; D unclear. The DNA end is a closer match to TRBJ2-7, so the J assignment may be wrong. Looked up from germline, CDR1 is SGHTA and CDR2 is FQGNSA. The CDR3 is made up of 12 amino acids. CDR3 sequence (DNA): TGTGCCAGCAGCTTCGACTCCTACGAGCAGTACTTC. Protein product: CASSFDSYEQYF.

The chain carries TRBV14 and TRBJ2-7; TRBD1 matches at 7 bases. V was clipped by 4 bases and J by 7 bases; unmatched bases: 7. The CDR3 is made up of 13 amino acids. The germline V gene encodes CDR1 SGHDN and CDR2 FVKESK. CDR3 DNA: TGTGCCAGCAGCCGCGGACAGGTCAAGGAGCAGTACTTC. Translating gives CASSRGQVKEQYF.

The V gene is TRBV6-1, the J gene TRBJ2-2, with D maybe TRBD1 (5 bases). From germline, CDR1 is MNHNS and CDR2 SASEGT. The CDR3 sequence is 14 residues long. V was shortened by 6 bases and J by 0 bases, with 8 bases between the two germline ends. The CDR3 spells CASRMDTNTGELFF. The CDR3 nucleotides are TGTGCCAGCAGGATGGACACGAACACCGGGGAGCTGTTTTTT.

Only one count was recorded for this clone. The chain joins TRBV7-6 to TRBJ2-2; D gene ambiguous. The V gene's germline CDR1 is SGHVS and CDR2 FNYEAQ. CDR3 size: 14 residues. V lost 1 base and J 3 bases, leaving 6 bases between the germline ends. The CDR3 here is CASSLDYYTGELFF. DNA of the CDR3: TGTGCCAGCAGCTTAGACTACTACACCGGGGAGCTGTTTTTT.

In this sample, this clone turned up a few times. This sample also contains other DNA sequences that code for the same CDR3. The J gene is TRBJ2-3, the V gene TRBV7-9; D unclear. The CDR3 length is 13 residues. Trimming stripped 5 bases from V and 1 base from J, with 7 bases between. CDR1 is SEHNR, CDR2 FQNEAQ, per germline (reference sequence). The CDR3 DNA reads TGTGCCAGCAGCCCGTCGGGCACAGATACGCAGTATTTT. This codes for CASSPSGTDTQYF.

This clone was counted a single time. The chain's CDR3 is CASSVGGAGANVLTF. The CDR3 DNA reads as TGTGCCAGTAGTGTAGGGGGCGCTGGGGCCAACGTCCTGACTTTC. The V call is TRBV19, the J call TRBJ2-6; 7 bases fit TRBD1. Germline lookup yields CDR1 LNHDA and CDR2 SQIVND (reference sequence). The ends lost 5 bases at V and 2 bases at J; junction bases unmatched: 3. The CDR3 extends over 15 amino acids.

This clone occurred a few times. As DNA, the CDR3 is TGTGCCAGCAGTGAAGTAGGCCCCGGGAACGGTAACACTGAAGCTTTCTTT. It is translated as CASSEVGPGNGNTEAFF. This rearrangement joins TRBV6-1 to TRBJ1-1; D remains unclear. There are 17 residues in the CDR3. Germline V gene data show CDR1 as MNHNS and CDR2 as SASEGT. V lost 1 base to trimming and J lost 2 bases, with 17 bases between them.

This clone was counted a few times. The chain employs TRBV29-1 and TRBJ2-2; maybe TRBD1 (6 bases). The germline V and J ends were trimmed by 6 bases and 1 base, with 12 bases remaining between them. The CDR3 extends over 14 amino acids. Germline-derived CDR1 and CDR2 are SQVTM and ANQGSEA. CDR3 sequence: CSVSGVENTGELFF. CDR3 sequence (DNA): TGCAGCGTGTCAGGGGTAGAGAACACCGGGGAGCTGTTTTTT.

This chain connects TRBV9 to TRBJ1-6, with a tentative D call TRBD1 (6 bases). V was shortened by 3 bases and J by 9 bases, with 16 bases between the two germline ends. Germline CDR1 is SGDLS and CDR2 is YYNGEE. The CDR3 extends over 15 amino acids. The chain's CDR3 is CASSDDQGPSSPLHF. The CDR3 DNA follows: TGTGCCAGCAGCGACGACCAGGGGCCCTCTTCACCCCTCCACTTT.

This clone has a handful of counts. The chain carries TRBV18 and TRBJ2-7; no reliable D call. The CDR3 loop spans 14 amino acids. Germline-derived CDR1 and CDR2 are KGHSH and LQKENI. The V gene lost 2 bases and the J gene lost 1 base, with 9 bases spanning the gap. For the CDR3, the DNA is TGTGCCAGCTCACCAACCCGGGTATCCTACGAGCAGTACTTC. It codes for CASSPTRVSYEQYF.

This clone has just a few counts. The chain joins TRBV20-1 to TRBJ2-1; perhaps TRBD1 as D (6 bases). Germline CDR1 reads DFQATT; CDR2 reads SNEGSKA (reference sequence). V was cut by 7 bases and J by 6 bases, with 10 bases left in between. CDR3 length: 11 amino acids. The CDR3 DNA follows: TGCAGTGGGTGGACAGTCAATGAGCAGTTCTTC. Encoded protein: CSGWTVNEQFF.

This clone was counted between two and nine times. The chain has TRBV7-9 and TRBJ2-7, with D unresolved. This CDR3 has 14 amino acids. V shed 3 bases and J shed 2 bases, with 11 bases lying between them. Germline V gene lookup returns CDR1 SEHNR and CDR2 FQNEAQ (reference sequence). Written as DNA, the CDR3 is TGTGCCAGCAGCTTGCAACTAAAGACCTACGAGCAGTACTTC. Translated, it gives CASSLQLKTYEQYF.

V gene TRBV28 combines with J gene TRBJ1-1; D is ambiguous. Germline loops: CDR1 MDHEN, CDR2 SYDVKM. CDR3 length: 14 residues. V was trimmed by 6 bases and J by 1 base, leaving 12 bases between them. CDR3 DNA sequence: TGTGCCAGCAGCCGTCCGATCAGGAACACTGAAGCTTTCTTT. As protein: CASSRPIRNTEAFF. The full variable domain, in which reference TRBV28 and TRBJ1-1 provide the parts outside the CDR3, is DVKVTQSSRYLVKRTGEKVFLECVQDMDHENMFWYRQDPGLGLRLIYFSYDVKMKEKGDIPEGYSVSREKKERFSLILESASTNQTSMYLCASSRPIRNTEAFFGQGTRLTVV.

This clone was seen a few times. The CDR3 is CSATLYQETQYF. CDR3 bases: TGCAGCGCTACTTTGTACCAAGAGACCCAGTACTTC. The rearrangement joins TRBV29-1 to TRBJ2-5; D unresolved. CDR3 size: 12 residues. Germline values: CDR1 SQVTM, CDR2 ANQGSEA. V was cut by 7 bases and J by 0 bases, with 9 bases left in between.

Here the CDR3 reads CAISESPRGDEQYF. CDR3 nucleotides: TGTGCCATCAGTGAGTCGCCCAGGGGGGACGAGCAGTACTTC. This chain joins TRBV10-3 and TRBJ2-7; possible D gene TRBD1, 7 bases. Deletions cut 0 bases from V and 5 bases from J, with 11 bases between. CDR3 size: 14 residues. CDR1 is ENHRY and CDR2 is SYGVKD in the germline V gene.

The chain recombines TRBV10-3 with TRBJ1-4; D is perhaps TRBD1 (6 bases). The CDR3 loop spans 15 amino acids. Germline values: CDR1 ENHRY, CDR2 SYGVKD. Trimming cost V 4 bases and J 4 bases, with 13 bases left between them. CDR3 sequence reads: CAISAEQGYNEKLFF. As DNA, the CDR3 is TGTGCCATCAGTGCTGAACAGGGATATAATGAAAAACTGTTTTTT.

This clone was seen a handful of times. The V gene is TRBV5-1, the J gene TRBJ2-3, with D maybe TRBD2 (5 bases). CDR1 and CDR2 from the germline V gene are SGHRS and YFSETQ. The CDR3 contains 14 residues. Trimming shortened V by 5 bases and J by 2 bases, and 12 bases separated the two germline ends. The CDR3: CASSERAFTDTQYF. The CDR3 DNA follows: TGCGCCAGCAGTGAGAGGGCGTTCACAGATACGCAGTATTTT.

This clone was observed a few times. The chain couples TRBV4-2 to TRBJ1-4; D gene ambiguous. Trimming took 2 bases from V and 7 from J, leaving 14 bases between them. Germline CDR1 LGHNA, CDR2 YNFKEQ. This CDR3 has 15 amino acids. The CDR3 coding sequence is TGTGCCAGCAGCCAAAGAGGAGGGCAAGGTGAAAAACTGTTTTTT. Protein sequence: CASSQRGGQGEKLFF.